The T cell receptor beta chain described here comes from a study of blood T cells in healthy people across ages. Only a few counts were recorded for this clonotype. The CDR3 covers 16 residues. The germline CDR1 and CDR2 sequences are DFQATT and SNEGSKA (reference sequence). Next came a second PCR, run for roughly 6 to 11 cycles, which used a sample-barcoded 5' primer along with a J-beta primer mix. TCRdb re-analysed the 5' RACE reads in MiXCR, keeping a single row per CDR3 protein. The sample includes around 1,900,000 distinct CDR3 sequences, 30% to 40% of them seen just once. The gene calls are TRBV20-1 and TRBJ2-4; TRBD2 agrees at 8 bases. The DNA end is a closer match to TRBJ2-7, so the J assignment may be wrong. The TCR originated in a human donor in good health. The source material was blood. CDR3 bases: TGCAGTGCTTTCGCCCCGGGGGGGAGTACACCGTACGAGCAGTACTTC. As protein: CSAFAPGGSTPYEQYF.